This TCR beta chain was captured by sequencing in a study of beta chain features in type 1 diabetes. The overall study: There was similarity between patients and healthy donors in age, gender and cell yields.

The CDR3 spans 15 residues. From germline, CDR1 is MGHRA and CDR2 YSYEKL. V dropped 1 base and J dropped 4; count of bases not matched to a gene: 5. Regarding this clone: The antigen remains undetermined.

Study-wide results and limits: Moderate but significant shortening of TCRB CDR3s was recorded in all four CD4+ subsets from Type 1 diabetes patients.

Sequenced material consisted of expressed TCRB transcripts (all of the isolated RNA was reverse transcribed). Libraries were prepared by immunoSEQ multiplex PCR; TCRdb keeps only in-frame clonotypes and omits some of them. This repertoire shows around 430,000 clones, roughly 30% found once; its top ten account for roughly 0.06%. The sequencing sample was made of naive CD4+ T cells from blood. V usage is TRBV4-1 and J usage is TRBJ2-7, with TRBD2 matching over 9 bases. This TCR was recovered from a man aged 18-30 years in good health. The CDR3 nucleotides read TGCGCCAGCAGCCAAGTACTAGCGGGTGGATACGAGCAGTACTTC. Its translation: CASSQVLAGGYEQYF.